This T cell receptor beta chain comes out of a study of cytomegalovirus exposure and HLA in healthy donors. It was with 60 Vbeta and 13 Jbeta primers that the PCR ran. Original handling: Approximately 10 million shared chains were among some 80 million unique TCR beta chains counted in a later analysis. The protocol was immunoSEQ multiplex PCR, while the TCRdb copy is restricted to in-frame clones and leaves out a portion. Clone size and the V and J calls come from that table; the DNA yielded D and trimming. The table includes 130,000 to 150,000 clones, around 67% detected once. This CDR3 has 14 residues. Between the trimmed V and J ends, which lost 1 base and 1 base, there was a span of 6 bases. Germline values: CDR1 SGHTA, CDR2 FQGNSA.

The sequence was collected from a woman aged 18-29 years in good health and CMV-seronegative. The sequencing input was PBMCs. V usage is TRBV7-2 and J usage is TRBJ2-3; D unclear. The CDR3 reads CASSLESGTDTQYF. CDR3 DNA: TGTGCCAGCAGCTTAGAGTCGGGCACAGATACGCAGTATTTT.